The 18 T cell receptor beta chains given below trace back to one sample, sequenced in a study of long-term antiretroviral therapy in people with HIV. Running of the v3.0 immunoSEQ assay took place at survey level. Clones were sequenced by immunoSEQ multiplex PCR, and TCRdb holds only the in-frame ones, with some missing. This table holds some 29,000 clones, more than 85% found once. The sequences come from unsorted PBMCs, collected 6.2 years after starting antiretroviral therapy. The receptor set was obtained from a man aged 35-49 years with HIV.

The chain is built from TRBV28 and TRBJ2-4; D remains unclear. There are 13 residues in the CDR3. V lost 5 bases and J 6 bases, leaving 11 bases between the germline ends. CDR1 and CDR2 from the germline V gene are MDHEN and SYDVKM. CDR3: CASSPNGLNIQYF. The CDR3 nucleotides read TGTGCCAGCAGTCCGAATGGGCTAAACATTCAGTACTTC.

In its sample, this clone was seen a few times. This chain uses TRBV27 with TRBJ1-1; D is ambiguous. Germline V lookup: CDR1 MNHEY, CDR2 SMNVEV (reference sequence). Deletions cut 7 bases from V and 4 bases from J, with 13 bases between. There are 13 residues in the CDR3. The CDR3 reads CASTLNLGTEAFF. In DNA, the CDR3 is TGTGCCAGCACCCTGAACCTGGGCACTGAAGCTTTCTTT.

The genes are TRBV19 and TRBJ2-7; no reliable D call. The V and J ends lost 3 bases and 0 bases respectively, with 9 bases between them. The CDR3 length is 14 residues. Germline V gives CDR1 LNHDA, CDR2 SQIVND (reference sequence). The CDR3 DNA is TGTGCCAGTAGTATTGCCCAGAACTCCTACGAGCAGTACTTC. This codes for CASSIAQNSYEQYF.

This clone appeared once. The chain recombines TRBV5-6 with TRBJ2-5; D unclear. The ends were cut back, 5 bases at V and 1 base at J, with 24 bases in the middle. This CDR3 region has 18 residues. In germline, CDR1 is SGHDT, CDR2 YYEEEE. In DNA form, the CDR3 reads TGTGCCAGCAGTTCAACACGGGTAACCACCACTATCCAAGAGACCCAGTACTTC. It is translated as CASSSTRVTTTIQETQYF.

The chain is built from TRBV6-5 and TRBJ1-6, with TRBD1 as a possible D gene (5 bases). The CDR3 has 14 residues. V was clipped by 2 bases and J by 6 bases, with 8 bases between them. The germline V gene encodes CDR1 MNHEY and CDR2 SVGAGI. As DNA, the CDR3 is TGTGCCAGCAGTTACGGACAACCTAATTCACCCCTCCACTTT. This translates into CASSYGQPNSPLHF.

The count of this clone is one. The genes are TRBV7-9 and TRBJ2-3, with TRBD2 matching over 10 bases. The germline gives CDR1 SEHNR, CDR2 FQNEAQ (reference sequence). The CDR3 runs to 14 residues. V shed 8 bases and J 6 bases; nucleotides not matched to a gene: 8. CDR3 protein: CASCEREGPDTQYF. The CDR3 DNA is TGTGCCAGCTGCGAGCGGGAGGGCCCCGATACGCAGTATTTT.

CDR3 sequence reads: CASSFIGGRINQPQHF. The CDR3, as DNA: TGTGCCAGCAGTTTTATCGGGGGGCGGATCAATCAGCCCCAGCATTTT. The V and J genes are TRBV6-5 and TRBJ1-5, with D perhaps TRBD1 (6 bases). Deletions cut 4 bases from V and 3 bases from J, with 16 bases between. CDR1 and CDR2 from the germline V gene are MNHEY and SVGAGI. This CDR3 is built from 16 residues.

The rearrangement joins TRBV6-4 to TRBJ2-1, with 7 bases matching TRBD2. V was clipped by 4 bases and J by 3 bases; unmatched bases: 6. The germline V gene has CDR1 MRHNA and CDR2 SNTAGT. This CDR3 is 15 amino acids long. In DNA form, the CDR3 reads TGTGCCAGCAGTGCTTTAGGGGAGGGCTACAATGAGCAGTTCTTC. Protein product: CASSALGEGYNEQFF.

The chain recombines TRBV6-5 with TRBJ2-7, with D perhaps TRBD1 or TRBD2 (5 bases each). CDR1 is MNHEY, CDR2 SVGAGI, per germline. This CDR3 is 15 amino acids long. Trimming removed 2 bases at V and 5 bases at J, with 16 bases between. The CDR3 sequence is CASSYTGTAVHEQYF. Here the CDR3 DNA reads TGTGCCAGCAGTTACACCGGGACCGCCGTCCACGAGCAGTACTTC.

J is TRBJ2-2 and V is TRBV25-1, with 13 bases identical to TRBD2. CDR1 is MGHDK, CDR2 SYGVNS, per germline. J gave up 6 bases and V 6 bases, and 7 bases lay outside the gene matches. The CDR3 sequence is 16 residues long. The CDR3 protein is CASRDWTSGGSGELFF. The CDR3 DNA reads TGTGCCAGCAGGGACTGGACTAGCGGGGGCTCCGGGGAGCTGTTTTTT.

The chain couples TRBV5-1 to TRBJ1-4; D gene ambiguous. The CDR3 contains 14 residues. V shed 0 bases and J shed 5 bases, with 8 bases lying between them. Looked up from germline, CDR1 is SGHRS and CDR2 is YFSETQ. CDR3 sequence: CASSLETANEKLFF. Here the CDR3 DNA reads TGCGCCAGCAGCTTGGAGACCGCGAATGAAAAACTGTTTTTT.

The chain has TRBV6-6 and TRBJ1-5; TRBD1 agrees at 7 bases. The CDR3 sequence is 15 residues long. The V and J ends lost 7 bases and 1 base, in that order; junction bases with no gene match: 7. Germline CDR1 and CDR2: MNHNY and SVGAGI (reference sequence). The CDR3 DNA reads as TGTGCCAGCAACGACGAGGGGGCGAGCAATCAGCCCCAGCATTTT. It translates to CASNDEGASNQPQHF.

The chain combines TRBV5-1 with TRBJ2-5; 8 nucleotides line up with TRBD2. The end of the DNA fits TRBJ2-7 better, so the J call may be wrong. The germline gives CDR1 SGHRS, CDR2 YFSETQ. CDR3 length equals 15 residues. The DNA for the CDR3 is TGCGCCAGCAGCTTGATGCCTAGCGGGTCCTACGAGCAGTACTTC. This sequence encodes CASSLMPSGSYEQYF.

The CDR3 sequence is CATSRDRLANAGELFF. CDR3 DNA sequence: TGTGCCACCAGCAGAGACCGACTAGCAAACGCCGGGGAGCTGTTTTTT. The V and J genes are TRBV15 and TRBJ2-2, with 7 bases fitting TRBD2. The CDR3 extends over 16 amino acids. J was trimmed by 6 bases and V by 0 bases; bases with no gene match: 7. Germline-derived CDR1 and CDR2 are LNHNV and YYDKDF (reference sequence).

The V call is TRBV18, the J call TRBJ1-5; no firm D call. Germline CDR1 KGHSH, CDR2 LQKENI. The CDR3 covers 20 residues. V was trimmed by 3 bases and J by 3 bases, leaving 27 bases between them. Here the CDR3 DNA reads TGTGCCAGCTCACCTTCCTCCCCTCAATGGCGCTGGATCCCCAATCAGCCCCAGCATTTT. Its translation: CASSPSSPQWRWIPNQPQHF.

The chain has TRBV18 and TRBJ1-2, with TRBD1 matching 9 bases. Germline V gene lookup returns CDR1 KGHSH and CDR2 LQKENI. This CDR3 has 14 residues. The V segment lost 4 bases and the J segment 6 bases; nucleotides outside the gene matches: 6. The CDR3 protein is CASSQQGAGDGYTF. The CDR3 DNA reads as TGTGCCAGCTCACAACAGGGGGCTGGGGATGGCTACACCTTC.

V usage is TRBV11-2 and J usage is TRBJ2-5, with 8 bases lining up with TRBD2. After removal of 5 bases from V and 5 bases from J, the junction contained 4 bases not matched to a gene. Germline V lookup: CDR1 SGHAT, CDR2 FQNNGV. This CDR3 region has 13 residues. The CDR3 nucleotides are TGTGCCAGCAGCGGCCGGGGGGGGGAGACCCAGTACTTC. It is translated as CASSGRGGETQYF.

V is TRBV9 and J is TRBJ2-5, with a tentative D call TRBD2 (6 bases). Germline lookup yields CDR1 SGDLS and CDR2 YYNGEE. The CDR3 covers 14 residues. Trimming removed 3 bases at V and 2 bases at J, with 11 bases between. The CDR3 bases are TGTGCCAGCAGCGCCCCCGGGACTCAAGAGACCCAGTACTTC. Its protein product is CASSAPGTQETQYF.